This T cell receptor beta chain was captured in a study of early T cells in non-severe SARS-CoV-2 infection. Each CDR3 protein is one row after TCRdb ran MiXCR on the 5' RACE reads. The data show tens of thousands of distinct CDR3 sequences, roughly a tenth seen once. This clonotype was counted ten times or more. Per the germline V gene, CDR1 is MNHEY and CDR2 is SMNVEV (reference sequence). Trimming removed 8 bases from V and 0 bases from J; junction bases left unmatched: 9. The CDR3 covers 15 residues. The chain employs TRBV27 and TRBJ2-7; 8 positions agree with TRBD1. The source of this sequence is an adult who was a healthcare worker with PCR-confirmed SARS-CoV-2 infection or an uninfected control (not recorded which). Sequencing used whole blood. In nucleotides, the CDR3 is TGTGCCAGCCGCCGGGGTGGACAGGGCTCCTACGAGCAGTACTTC. Translation: CASRRGGQGSYEQYF.